These 27 T cell receptor beta chains originate from one sample sequenced in a study of type 1 and type 2 diabetes patients listed by TCRdb under 2016. The instrument was an Illumina MiSeq. For TCRbeta CDR3 amplification, the template was genomic DNA taken from the sorted T cell subsets. The TCRbeta CDR3 region was amplified by multiplex PCR using 30 forward and 13 reverse primers. TCRdb redid the processing of the public reads, applying fastp at Q25 and MiXCR, and retained in-frame beta chains. Entries that share a CDR3 protein sequence are merged under the most common genes and DNA. The sample includes 280,000 or so distinct CDR3 sequences, with around 47% observed a single time. The top ten hold roughly 13% of the sample. Sequenced: peripheral blood mononuclear cells (PBMCs). The receptors were sampled from a man between 18 and 29 years old with type 2 diabetes.

The sample holds a few counts of this clonotype. The chain carries TRBV6-4 and TRBJ1-6; no clear D gene. This CDR3 is built from 13 residues. Trimming removed 3 bases at V and 5 bases at J, with 5 bases between. In germline, CDR1 is MRHNA, CDR2 SNTAGT. Here the CDR3 DNA reads TGTGCCAGCAGTGAACGGGATAATTCACCCCTCCACTTT. It codes for CASSERDNSPLHF.

The chain has TRBV4-2 and TRBJ2-6, with D perhaps matching TRBD1 (5 bases). The CDR3 covers 18 residues. V lost 1 base and J 0 bases, leaving 13 bases between the germline ends. Germline-derived CDR1 and CDR2 are LGHNA and YNFKEQ. The CDR3 DNA reads TGTGCCAGCAGCCAAGGGACATTTCTGCGCTCTGGGGCCAACGTCCTGACTTTC. Translated: CASSQGTFLRSGANVLTF.

The J gene is TRBJ2-7, the V gene TRBV4-3; a possible D gene is TRBD1 (7 bases). Deletions cut 2 bases from V and 4 bases from J, with 12 bases between. Germline CDR1 reads LGHNA; CDR2 reads YSLEER. This CDR3 has 14 amino acids. CDR3 nucleotide sequence: TGCGCCAGCAGCCAATTCGCAGGGGGGTACGAGCAGTACTTC. Protein product: CASSQFAGGYEQYF.

This clonotype was detected a few times. V usage is TRBV30 and J usage is TRBJ2-2; TRBD2 matches 10 bases. The CDR3 covers 14 residues. The V and J ends lost 6 bases and 6 bases, in that order; junction bases with no gene match: 7. The germline gives CDR1 GTSNPN, CDR2 SVGIG (reference sequence). The CDR3 reads CACSGTSVAGELFF. The CDR3 nucleotides are TGTGCCTGTTCCGGGACTAGCGTCGCCGGGGAGCTGTTTTTT.

Only a few counts were recorded for this clonotype. V and J are TRBV6-6 and TRBJ1-5, with D perhaps matching TRBD1 (5 bases). CDR3 length: 13 residues. Germline loops: CDR1 MNHNY, CDR2 SVGAGI (reference sequence). V lost 7 bases to trimming and J lost 10 bases, with 17 bases between them. The CDR3 DNA is TGTGCCAGCAACCGGGGCCAGTTCGAACCCCAGCATTTT. The encoded protein is CASNRGQFEPQHF.

This clonotype was seen a few times. The rearrangement joins TRBV20-1 to TRBJ1-2; D is undetermined. The CDR3 runs to 15 residues. Germline V gene data show CDR1 as DFQATT and CDR2 as SNEGSKA (reference sequence). V was pared by 0 bases and J by 1 base, with 12 bases between. This CDR3 is CSARDYGGNNYGYTF. The CDR3 DNA reads TGCAGTGCTAGAGATTACGGCGGAAATAACTATGGCTACACCTTC.

Concerning this clonotype itself: An end of the junction differs from the germline gene, which may be a read error. The genes are TRBV29-1 and TRBJ1-1; D call uncertain. Germline V lookup: CDR1 SQVTM, CDR2 ANQGSEA. CDR3 length: 13 amino acids. CDR3 sequence reads: CSVQDRLNTEAFF. The CDR3 region has the DNA TGCAGCGTTCAAGACCGGCTGAACACTGAAGCTTTCTTT.

This clonotype was seen many times. The chain recombines TRBV10-2 with TRBJ1-6; weak D call: TRBD1 (5 bases). This CDR3 contains 16 residues. The V gene's germline CDR1 is WSHSY and CDR2 SAAADI. V gave up 7 bases and J gave up 5 bases, with 18 bases separating them. CDR3 amino acids: CASNPGQEGNNSPLHF. The CDR3 nucleotides read TGCGCCAGCAACCCGGGGCAGGAGGGAAATAATTCACCCCTCCACTTT.

The chain combines TRBV27 with TRBJ2-1; a possible D gene is TRBD2 (6 bases). The V gene's germline CDR1 is MNHEY and CDR2 SMNVEV (reference sequence). Trimming removed 3 bases from V and 2 bases from J, with 11 bases in between. CDR3 length: 15 amino acids. The CDR3 sequence is CASSFWRGTYNEQFF. CDR3 sequence (DNA): TGTGCCAGCAGTTTCTGGCGGGGAACCTACAATGAGCAGTTCTTC.

This sequence joins TRBV18 and TRBJ1-6; D not certain. V lost 3 bases and J lost 12, with 12 bases in between. The CDR3 is 13 amino acids. CDR1 and CDR2 (germline): KGHSH, LQKENI. CDR3 protein: CASSPAVGEPLHF. The CDR3, as DNA: TGTGCCAGCTCACCGGCAGTTGGTGAACCCCTCCACTTT.

The J gene is TRBJ2-7, the V gene TRBV7-6, with D possibly matching TRBD2 (5 bases). Germline V lookup: CDR1 SGHVS, CDR2 FNYEAQ. Trimming took off 5 bases at V and 5 bases at J, with 19 bases between the two ends. CDR3 size: 15 residues. CDR3 sequence (DNA): TGTGCCAGCAGCCCCGAGGCCAACGGGGTCCACGAGCAGTACTTC. It yields the protein CASSPEANGVHEQYF.

The CDR3 reads CASSYTSAVETQYF. CDR3 coding DNA: TGCGCCAGCAGCTACACTAGCGCGGTGGAGACCCAGTACTTC. This chain joins TRBV5-1 and TRBJ2-5; 7 bases are a match to TRBD2. The CDR3 is 14 residues long. Germline CDR1 reads SGHRS; CDR2 reads YFSETQ. V gave up 3 bases and J gave up 5 bases; unmatched junction bases: 7.

With regard to this clonotype: Since the CDR3 does not end with the conserved phenylalanine or tryptophan, this likely comes from a read error. The chain couples TRBV4-1 to TRBJ2-7, with D unclear. CDR3 length: 13 amino acids. The V end lost 0 bases, the J end lost 5 bases, and 8 bases lay between the germline ends. From germline, CDR1 is MGHRA and CDR2 YSYEKL. DNA for the CDR3: TGCGCCAGCAGCCAAGATCGAGGCCACGAGCAGTACCTC. Amino acid sequence: CASSQDRGHEQYL.

This clonotype was recorded a few times. The chain uses TRBV20-1 and TRBJ1-1; possibly TRBD1 for D (5 bases). In germline, CDR1 is DFQATT, CDR2 SNEGSKA (reference sequence). Trimming shortened V by 5 bases and J by 0 bases, and 16 bases separated the two germline ends. The CDR3 runs to 15 residues. This chain's CDR3 is CSARSGHLMNTEAFF. CDR3 sequence (DNA): TGCAGTGCTCGAAGTGGACATCTAATGAACACTGAAGCTTTCTTT.

This clonotype occurred once. The chain employs TRBV5-1 and TRBJ2-5; 7 bases are a match to TRBD2. Germline-derived CDR1 and CDR2 are SGHRS and YFSETQ. The trim removed 4 bases at V and 1 base at J, leaving 7 bases unmatched. The CDR3 loop spans 15 amino acids. CDR3 in DNA: TGCGCCAGCAGCCCAAGCGGGGCGATCCAAGAGACCCAGTACTTC. Its protein is CASSPSGAIQETQYF. The full variable domain, rest sourced from reference TRBV5-1 and TRBJ2-5, is KAGVTQTPRYLIKTRGQQVTLSCSPISGHRSVSWYQQTPGQGLQFLFEYFSETQRNKGNFPGRFSGRQFSNSRSEMNVSTLELGDSALYLCASSPSGAIQETQYFGPGTRLLVL.

This clonotype was counted many times. This sequence joins TRBV25-1 and TRBJ1-2; tentative D call: TRBD1 (6 bases). Germline assignment: CDR1 MGHDK and CDR2 SYGVNS. Trimming removed 4 bases at V and 4 bases at J, with 16 bases between. The CDR3 is 15 amino acids. CDR3 amino acids: CASSGIGGYGYGYTF. The CDR3 DNA follows: TGTGCCAGCAGTGGGATAGGGGGATACGGCTATGGCTACACCTTC.

This clonotype was seen repeatedly, ten times or more. V gene TRBV6-6 combines with J gene TRBJ2-7; D unresolved. The ends were cut back, 6 bases at V and 2 bases at J, with 11 bases in the middle. CDR1 is MNHNY, CDR2 SVGAGI, per germline (reference sequence). This CDR3 region has 13 residues. Here the CDR3 DNA reads TGTGCCAGCAGAGATGACATGCCCTACGAGCAGTACTTC. This gives the protein CASRDDMPYEQYF.

V is TRBV27 and J is TRBJ1-6, with D unresolved. The CDR3 is 15 amino acids. Germline CDR1 reads MNHEY; CDR2 reads SMNVEV (reference sequence). V shed 4 bases and J shed 6 bases, with 13 bases lying between them. The CDR3 DNA sequence: TGTGCCAGCAGTTCCTATAGCGCCAGTAATTCACCCCTCCACTTT. It yields the protein CASSSYSASNSPLHF.

In this sample, this clonotype turned up a few times. CDR3 amino acids: CASSEGLGRLAQNTGELFF. The CDR3 nucleotides are TGTGCCAGCAGTGAAGGTTTGGGCAGGTTGGCGCAGAACACCGGGGAGCTGTTTTTT. V is TRBV2 and J is TRBJ2-2; unclear D gene. The CDR3 is 19 residues long. The germline CDR1 and CDR2 sequences are SNHLY and FYNNEI. V dropped 1 base and J dropped 1 base, with 19 bases sitting between them.

The rearrangement links TRBV3-1 to TRBJ1-4, with D perhaps TRBD1 (6 bases). The CDR3 sequence is 15 residues long. V lost 5 bases and J lost 10, with 20 bases in between. Germline V lookup: CDR1 LGHDT, CDR2 YNNKEL (reference sequence). The CDR3 coding sequence is TGTGCCAGCAGCGCACAGGGCGCGGGGTTTGGAAAACTGTTTTTT. Encoded protein: CASSAQGAGFGKLFF.

A few counts support this clonotype. The V call is TRBV20-1, the J call TRBJ1-5; 10 bases are a match to TRBD1. V was pared by 0 bases and J by 3 bases, with 2 bases of the junction left unmatched. This CDR3 is 15 amino acids long. The germline V gene has CDR1 DFQATT and CDR2 SNEGSKA (reference sequence). The CDR3 DNA is TGCAGTGCTAGAGAGGGACAGGGGTTCAATCAGCCCCAGCATTTT. Its translation: CSAREGQGFNQPQHF.

This clonotype was seen more than once but under ten times. The chain uses TRBV7-2 and TRBJ2-7, with D perhaps TRBD1 (6 bases). The germline V and J ends were trimmed by 7 bases and 4 bases, with 23 bases remaining between them. The CDR3 consists of 16 residues. CDR1 and CDR2 (germline): SGHTA, FQGNSA. In nucleotides, the CDR3 is TGTGCCAGCACGATGACCCTGCAGGGGTCCCGATACGAGCAGTACTTC. Amino acid sequence: CASTMTLQGSRYEQYF. The full variable domain, completed using reference TRBV7-2 and TRBJ2-7, is GAGVSQSPSNKVTEKGKDVELRCDPISGHTALYWYRQSLGQGLEFLIYFQGNSAPDKSGLPSDRFSAERTGGSVSTLTIQRTQQEDSAVYLCASTMTLQGSRYEQYFGPGTRLTVT.

A word on this clonotype: It may be a read error: a sequence one base away is much more abundant. The chain has TRBV10-1 and TRBJ1-1; D not resolved. Trimming pared 7 bases from V and 4 bases from J, leaving 13 bases between. The CDR3 extends over 13 amino acids. CDR1 and CDR2 from the germline V gene are WNHNN and SYGVQD (reference sequence). CDR3 nucleotide sequence: TGCGCCAGCAATATAAAGGATGGCACTGAAGCTTTCTTT. Its protein product is CASNIKDGTEAFF.

This clonotype was observed a handful of times. This chain links TRBV20-1 with TRBJ1-1, with D perhaps matching TRBD1 (6 bases). Deletions cut 3 bases from V and 4 bases from J, with 15 bases between. Looked up from germline, CDR1 is DFQATT and CDR2 is SNEGSKA (reference sequence). The CDR3 is made up of 14 amino acids. In DNA form, the CDR3 reads TGCAGTGCTAGTGGGACACGTGGGGGCACTGAAGCTTTCTTT. Translation gives CSASGTRGGTEAFF.

The J gene is TRBJ2-7, the V gene TRBV2, with D maybe TRBD1 (5 bases). The CDR3 is made up of 12 amino acids. Per the germline V gene, CDR1 is SNHLY and CDR2 is FYNNEI. Between the trimmed V and J ends, which lost 6 bases and 0 bases, there was a span of 6 bases. CDR3 amino acids: CASRDNSYEQYF. In nucleotides, the CDR3 is TGTGCCAGCAGGGACAACTCCTACGAGCAGTACTTC.

This clonotype was counted only a few times. The genes are TRBV4-2 and TRBJ2-7; D is possibly TRBD1 or TRBD2 (7 bases each). This CDR3 spans 16 amino acids. Trimming took off 0 bases at V and 5 bases at J, with 17 bases between the two ends. Germline assignment: CDR1 LGHNA and CDR2 YNFKEQ. CDR3: CASSQDGAGGDNEQYF. The CDR3 DNA sequence: TGTGCCAGCAGCCAAGATGGTGCAGGGGGGGACAACGAGCAGTACTTC.

Many counts were recorded for this clonotype. This chain joins TRBV19 and TRBJ1-5, with D uncertain. With 7 bases removed from V and 6 bases from J, the gap between germline ends came to 19 bases. The CDR3 contains 15 residues. Germline CDR1 LNHDA, CDR2 SQIVND (reference sequence). The CDR3 DNA follows: TGTGCCAGTACCAAATACGGTTGGGTAGGTCAGCCCCAGCATTTT. Residues: CASTKYGWVGQPQHF.